The entry that follows covers one T cell receptor (beta chain) sequence. Its antigen remains unidentified. TCR beta libraries carry UMIs added by 5'RACE template switching. From the 5' RACE reads, TCRdb lists one entry per CDR3 protein and no DNA. Its table lists 350,000 to 500,000 distinct CDR3 sequences. This sample is drawn from a study of T cells expressing NK-cell markers. Across the whole study: Sorted CD3+CD56+NKG2C+, CD3+CD56+NKG2C- and CD3+CD56-NKG2C+ T-cell subsets were beta-chain profiled. Eight donors were sequenced, of whom seven were HCMV-seropositive, while the remaining one was HCMV-seronegative.

Points from the study as a whole: In a group of 5 or 6 donors, dominant NKG2C+ clonotypes represented roughly 1.0-8% of CD8+ T cells.

This CDR3 is built from 16 residues. Germline V gene sequence: CDR1 SGHDN, CDR2 FVKESK. This chain links TRBV14 with TRBJ2-5; without DNA, the TCRdb call of TRBD2 cannot be checked. The sample taken for sequencing was blood T cells: a sorted CD56 or NKG2C T cell subset, CD4+ or CD8+ T cells, or bulk PBMC T cells (not recorded which). This TCR was sampled from a woman between 18 and 75 years old in good health. CDR3 sequence: CASSQGGAGVRETQYF.